These T cell receptor beta chains were read from a single sample in a study of human thymus T cells. Repertoires were generated with immunoSEQ multiplex PCR, while TCRdb's copy carries only in-frame clones and drops some. The sample has tens of thousands of clones, about 95% seen once; the top ten hold under 0.04%. Sequencing used thymus tissue. These receptors all stem from a girl under three years old with a congenital heart defect but otherwise immunologically healthy. Each CDR3 is given without its conserved first and last residue. Each record gives: V gene, clone size, D gene, CDR3 protein. A D gene is named only where the DNA matches it firmly. For some rows the clone size is stated as once, few or many, or as a class when expanded; others skip it.

TRBV6-1 | - | - | ASTEDTGELF
TRBV27 | - | - | ASSLRSRSGDNEQF
TRBV10-3 | - | TRBD1 | ASGTGLTNQPQH
TRBV29-1 | - | - | SVGTSPSGDSYNEQF
TRBV30 | - | TRBD1 | AWSTTQTQGDRVGTEAF
TRBV21-1 | - | - | ASSRGGDGYT
TRBV6-1 | - | - | ASSERAPNTEAF
TRBV19 | - | - | ASSIGKLTSNTEAF
TRBV10-3 | - | TRBD1 | AISNRGQGLQETQY
TRBV6-1 | few | - | ASSVQGEQY
TRBV10-3 | - | TRBD2 | AISDPIEGGYEQY
TRBV5-5 | - | - | ASSTPTTPSYNEQF
TRBV28 | - | - | ASSLPIKSSYEQY
TRBV14 | - | TRBD1 | ASSLRGVYGYT
TRBV4-1 | - | - | ASSPAWRPSPYNEKLF
TRBV14 | - | - | ASSQDIRPIYEQY
TRBV10-1 | - | - | ASSEGRKGYEQY
TRBV27 | - | TRBD1 | ASRATGNGYT
TRBV27 | - | - | ASSLSIGQMNTEAF
TRBV12-5 | - | TRBD1 | ASGLAQLIWDRGDNEQF
TRBV4-1 | - | - | ASSRGGWNTGELF
TRBV28 | - | TRBD2 | ASSLYTRVGLAGSDWGYNEQF
TRBV27 | - | TRBD2 | ASRPTHHMTSGNRLRNIQY
TRBV4-1 | - | - | ASSQVGLEGGLEAF
TRBV5-1 | - | TRBD2 | ASSSGLAGGELF
TRBV27 | - | TRBD1 | ASRLQGTYGYT
TRBV7-9 | - | - | ASSLVSARTGELF
TRBV6-1 | - | - | ASSGGEETDYGYT
TRBV11-2 | - | - | ASSLAGGKTEAF